Following are 32 T cell receptor beta chains from one sample sequenced in a study of T cells after posttransplantation cyclophosphamide. Assay: immunoSEQ multiplex PCR; the TCRdb copy retains only in-frame clones and omits some. The data contain more than 8,500 clones, under 90% of them seen just once; the ten biggest clones take up 20% to 25%. Treatment was busulfan-fludarabine conditioning, a marrow graft, and cyclophosphamide on days +3 and +4. Sequenced material: PBMCs, taken after allogeneic stem cell transplant with posttransplant cyclophosphamide. The receptors here all came from a female patient between 40 and 50 years old who received an allogeneic stem cell transplant from an unrelated donor, was CMV-positive, and had no GVHD. Some T cells could come from the graft donor.

CDR3 residues: CATKAGNNEQFF. The CDR3 coding sequence is TGTGCCACCAAAGCCGGTAACAATGAGCAGTTCTTC. This rearrangement joins TRBV15 to TRBJ2-1; no firm D call. The germline V and J ends were trimmed by 7 bases and 5 bases, with 9 bases remaining between them. The germline V gene has CDR1 LNHNV and CDR2 YYDKDF (reference sequence). The CDR3 has 12 residues.

This clone has just one count. The chain combines TRBV4-2 with TRBJ2-3; 10 positions agree with TRBD1. J lost 5 bases, V lost 8 bases, and 10 bases had no gene match. CDR1 and CDR2 from the germline V gene are LGHNA and YNFKEQ. The CDR3 has 15 amino acids. The CDR3 DNA sequence: TGTGCCAGCGGGATAGGACAGGGGGGGATAGATACGCAGTATTTT. Translated: CASGIGQGGIDTQYF.

V and J are TRBV11-2 and TRBJ2-7; no clear D. Germline V gene sequence: CDR1 SGHAT, CDR2 FQNNGV. The CDR3 length is 11 residues. Between the trimmed V and J ends, which lost 5 bases and 3 bases, there was a span of 5 bases. The CDR3 here is CASSALYEQYF. The CDR3 region has the DNA TGTGCCAGCAGCGCACTCTACGAGCAGTACTTC.

The V call is TRBV5-1, the J call TRBJ2-1; 8 nucleotides line up with TRBD2. The V gene end was trimmed by 3 bases and the J gene end by 0 bases; junction bases not matched to a gene: 8. Per the germline V gene, CDR1 is SGHRS and CDR2 is YFSETQ. The CDR3 contains 17 residues. As DNA, the CDR3 is TGCGCCAGCAGCTGGGTGGTAGCGGGACGCTCCTACAATGAGCAGTTCTTC. Its translation: CASSWVVAGRSYNEQFF.

This chain's CDR3 is CASSQGPRDRANYGYTF. Written as DNA, the CDR3 is TGCGCCAGCAGCCAAGGCCCCCGGGACAGAGCTAACTATGGCTACACCTTC. The chain uses TRBV4-3 and TRBJ1-2, with 7 bases identical to TRBD1. V dropped 1 base and J dropped 0; count of bases not matched to a gene: 8. The CDR3 length is 17 residues. The V gene's germline CDR1 is LGHNA and CDR2 YSLEER.

The chain recombines TRBV7-6 with TRBJ1-1; 7 bases line up with TRBD1. J gave up 9 bases and V 5 bases, and 9 bases lay outside the gene matches. From germline, CDR1 is SGHVS and CDR2 FNYEAQ. The CDR3 consists of 13 residues. The DNA of the CDR3 is TGTGCCAGCAGCAAAAGGGACAGCTACAAAGCTTTCTTT. This gives the protein CASSKRDSYKAFF.

Note on this clone: Other DNA sequences from this sample encode an identical CDR3 as well. The CDR3 spells CASSQGWGSYNSPLHF. In nucleotides, the CDR3 is TGTGCCAGCTCGCAGGGGTGGGGCTCCTATAATTCACCCCTCCACTTT. The rearrangement joins TRBV25-1 to TRBJ1-6; D is possibly TRBD1 (6 bases). The CDR3 consists of 16 residues. In germline, CDR1 is MGHDK, CDR2 SYGVNS. The germline V and J ends were trimmed by 8 bases and 0 bases, with 14 bases remaining between them.

This chain uses TRBV7-9 with TRBJ2-3, with TRBD2 identical over 8 bases. The CDR3 is made up of 15 amino acids. With V trimmed by 5 bases and J by 5 bases, 9 bases remained unmatched. Germline CDR1 and CDR2: SEHNR and FQNEAQ (reference sequence). The CDR3 loop reads CASSNPQRGRDTQYF. CDR3 DNA: TGTGCCAGCAGCAACCCCCAGCGGGGGAGAGATACGCAGTATTTT.

This clone was counted between two and nine times. The genes are TRBV2 and TRBJ1-1, with 8 bases fitting TRBD1. Trimming at V came to 0 bases and at J to 1 base, leaving 1 base not matched to a gene. CDR1 is SNHLY, CDR2 FYNNEI, per germline. The CDR3 sequence is 15 residues long. CDR3: CASSEAGTGNTEAFF. In DNA form, the CDR3 reads TGTGCCAGCAGTGAAGCGGGGACAGGGAACACTGAAGCTTTCTTT.

The rearrangement uses TRBV5-8 and TRBJ2-7, with TRBD2 matching over 10 bases. CDR1 and CDR2 (germline): SGHTS, YDEGEE. The CDR3 length is 15 residues. V trimming: 2 bases; J trimming: 2 bases; junction bases outside the gene matches: 4. This CDR3 reads CASSFPLAGTYEQYF. The DNA of the CDR3 is TGTGCCAGCAGCTTTCCACTAGCGGGGACCTACGAGCAGTACTTC.

This clone has more than one count but fewer than ten. The chain uses TRBV6-4 and TRBJ1-1; D unresolved. CDR1 MRHNA and CDR2 SNTAGT come from the germline V gene. Trimming removed 4 bases from V and 1 base from J, with 7 bases in between. This CDR3 comprises 13 residues. CDR3 amino acids: CASSAHKNTEAFF. CDR3 DNA: TGTGCCAGCAGTGCACACAAGAACACTGAAGCTTTCTTT.

Note on this clone: One junction end disagrees with the germline gene, perhaps due to a read error. The V and J genes are TRBV7-7 and TRBJ2-5; 8 bases are shared with TRBD2. This CDR3 contains 15 residues. CDR1 is SSHAT and CDR2 is FNYEAQ in the germline V gene (reference sequence). In DNA form, the CDR3 reads TGTGCTAGCAGCGGAAGGGTGGGACTAGAAGAGACCCAGTACTTC. Translation gives CASSGRVGLEETQYF.

The genes are TRBV11-3 and TRBJ2-3; 9 nucleotides line up with TRBD2. Germline CDR1 and CDR2: SGHNT and YENEEA. The trim removed 5 bases at V and 4 bases at J, leaving 13 bases unmatched. This CDR3 contains 17 residues. CDR3 in amino acids: CASSLNPGTSRPDTQYF. The DNA for the CDR3 is TGTGCCAGCAGCCTAAATCCCGGGACTAGCCGCCCAGATACGCAGTATTTT.

V and J are TRBV19 and TRBJ1-2, with TRBD1 matching over 9 bases. Germline V gives CDR1 LNHDA, CDR2 SQIVND (reference sequence). The length of the CDR3 is 14 residues. J was trimmed by 6 bases and V by 4 bases; bases with no gene match: 6. The chain's CDR3 is CASSTRQGGNGYTF. The CDR3 DNA follows: TGTGCCAGTAGTACAAGACAGGGGGGAAATGGCTACACCTTC.

This clone has just a few counts. The chain employs TRBV19 and TRBJ1-5, with 7 bases identical to TRBD1. CDR3 length: 14 residues. CDR1 is LNHDA and CDR2 is SQIVND in the germline V gene (reference sequence). After removal of 2 bases from V and 7 bases from J, the junction contained 5 bases not matched to a gene. In DNA, the CDR3 is TGTGCCAGTAGTATACAGACAGGGTGGCAGCCCCAGCATTTT. This sequence encodes CASSIQTGWQPQHF.

The sample holds a few counts of this clone. Because it lacks the conserved phenylalanine or tryptophan at the end, this CDR3 is likely a read error. The DNA is left out, because the CDR3 cannot be placed on it with certainty; the CDR3 is given as TCRdb lists it. The chain is built from TRBV6-1 and TRBJ1-2; the table's D call of TRBD1 was not tested on the DNA. Germline V lookup: CDR1 MNHNS, CDR2 SASEGT. The CDR3 extends over 9 residues, inclusive of both ends. Here the CDR3 reads CASSGQGQI.

This clone was counted a few times. This sequence joins TRBV18 and TRBJ1-2; D unclear. Germline lookup yields CDR1 KGHSH and CDR2 LQKENI. Trimming took 2 bases from V and 4 from J, leaving 8 bases between them. This CDR3 comprises 13 residues. Here the CDR3 DNA reads TGTGCCAGCTCACCAGGACTGAGCTATGGCTACACCTTC. Protein product: CASSPGLSYGYTF.

This clone came up a few times. This chain connects TRBV19 to TRBJ2-3; tentative D call: TRBD1 (5 bases). CDR1 LNHDA and CDR2 SQIVND come from the germline V gene (reference sequence). Deletions cut 7 bases from V and 4 bases from J, with 12 bases between. The CDR3 spans 13 residues. The CDR3 DNA reads as TGTGCCAGTACTGGGCAGGGTGCAGATACGCAGTATTTT. Protein sequence: CASTGQGADTQYF.

The CDR3 loop reads CASSGGQGRDLEAFF. CDR3 DNA: TGTGCCAGCAGCGGGGGACAGGGGCGAGACCTGGAAGCTTTCTTT. The chain has TRBV9 and TRBJ1-1; 10 nucleotides line up with TRBD1. J was trimmed by 8 bases and V by 3 bases; bases with no gene match: 10. The CDR3 is 15 amino acids. Germline V lookup: CDR1 SGDLS, CDR2 YYNGEE. Full variable domain (rest looked up from reference TRBV9 and TRBJ1-1): DSGVTQTPKHLITATGQRVTLRCSPRSGDLSVYWYQQSLDQGLQFLIQYYNGEERAKGNILERFSAQQFPDLHSELNLSSLELGDSALYFCASSGGQGRDLEAFFGQGTRLTVV.

The CDR3 DNA reads TGTGCCATCAGCTCCGGGACAGGGGACAATCAGCCCCAGCATTTT. Amino acid sequence: CAISSGTGDNQPQHF. This rearrangement joins TRBV10-3 to TRBJ1-5; TRBD1 agrees at 10 bases. Trimming cost V 6 bases and J 3 bases; bases outside gene matches: 5. The length of the CDR3 is 15 residues. Germline values: CDR1 ENHRY, CDR2 SYGVKD.

The chain employs TRBV19 and TRBJ2-1; a weak D match, TRBD2 (7 bases). The V end lost 4 bases, the J end lost 7 bases, and 17 bases lay between the germline ends. This CDR3 has 15 amino acids. CDR1 LNHDA and CDR2 SQIVND come from the germline V gene (reference sequence). The CDR3 is CASSKVGGPRNEQFF. As DNA, the CDR3 is TGTGCCAGTAGTAAGGTGGGGGGGCCCCGAAATGAGCAGTTCTTC. The full variable domain, its missing parts supplied by reference TRBV19 and TRBJ2-1, is DGGITQSPKYLFRKEGQNVTLSCEQNLNHDAMYWYRQDPGQGLRLIYYSQIVNDFQKGDIAEGYSVSREKKESFPLTVTSAQKNPTAFYLCASSKVGGPRNEQFFGPGTRLTVL.

This chain connects TRBV4-1 to TRBJ1-1; D remains unclear. V lost 1 base, J lost 4 bases, and 13 bases lay in between. This CDR3 spans 15 amino acids. CDR1 and CDR2 (germline): MGHRA, YSYEKL. The CDR3 DNA follows: TGCGCCAGCAGCCAAGGTCCCTTAGGAGGCACTGAAGCTTTCTTT. Translated: CASSQGPLGGTEAFF.

This sequence joins TRBV11-2 and TRBJ2-2; weak D call: TRBD2 (6 bases). Trimming took 1 base from V and 3 from J, leaving 9 bases between them. Germline V gene sequence: CDR1 SGHAT, CDR2 FQNNGV. The CDR3 consists of 15 residues. CDR3 residues: CASSLGGGDTGELFF. CDR3 coding DNA: TGTGCCAGCAGCTTAGGGGGCGGGGACACCGGGGAGCTGTTTTTT.

This clone has only a few counts. The chain carries TRBV10-3 and TRBJ2-3, with TRBD2 as a possible D gene (6 bases). The CDR3 consists of 12 residues. The germline V and J ends were trimmed by 10 bases and 6 bases, with 14 bases remaining between them. Per germline, CDR1 ENHRY and CDR2 SYGVKD. Here the CDR3 reads CATEGRGDTQYF. CDR3 in DNA: TGTGCCACCGAGGGACGGGGGGATACGCAGTATTTT.

For the CDR3, the DNA is TGTGCCAGCAGCCCTCTAACAGCCTATAATTCACCCCTCCACTTT. This gives the protein CASSPLTAYNSPLHF. V is TRBV7-2 and J is TRBJ1-6; D remains unclear. CDR3 size: 15 residues. The V gene's germline CDR1 is SGHTA and CDR2 FQGNSA. The V end was cut by 5 bases, the J end by 2 bases, with 10 bases between. The variable domain in full, completed from reference TRBV7-2 and TRBJ1-6, reads GAGVSQSPSNKVTEKGKDVELRCDPISGHTALYWYRQSLGQGLEFLIYFQGNSAPDKSGLPSDRFSAERTGGSVSTLTIQRTQQEDSAVYLCASSPLTAYNSPLHFGNGTRLTVT.

The chain joins TRBV29-1 to TRBJ2-2; D ambiguous. Germline lookup yields CDR1 SQVTM and CDR2 ANQGSEA. V was trimmed by 8 bases and J by 0 bases, leaving 16 bases between them. The CDR3 spans 15 residues. The CDR3 DNA reads as TGCAGCATCAGGCCGGATACCACGAACACCGGGGAGCTGTTTTTT. Translation gives CSIRPDTTNTGELFF.

The genes are TRBV4-3 and TRBJ1-4; no reliable D call. Germline V CDR1 and CDR2: LGHNA, YSLEER. The CDR3 is 15 residues long. The V end lost 0 bases, the J end lost 4 bases, and 9 bases lay between the germline ends. As DNA, the CDR3 is TGCGCCAGCAGCCAAGATCGGCGGTTTAATGAAAAACTGTTTTTT. Its protein is CASSQDRRFNEKLFF.

V is TRBV28 and J is TRBJ2-3; TRBD2 might be the D (5 bases). The CDR3 contains 15 residues. Germline CDR1 reads MDHEN; CDR2 reads SYDVKM. V shed 7 bases and J shed 0 bases, with 14 bases lying between them. CDR3 protein: CASTPGYRSTDTQYF. The DNA for the CDR3 is TGTGCCAGCACTCCGGGATACAGAAGCACAGATACGCAGTATTTT.

This sequence joins TRBV9 and TRBJ2-4; D is unclear. The V end was cut by 1 base, the J end by 6 bases, with 14 bases between. The CDR3 length is 15 residues. CDR1 SGDLS and CDR2 YYNGEE come from the germline V gene. CDR3 sequence: CASSVLAEVGNIQYF. CDR3 nucleotides: TGTGCCAGCAGCGTATTGGCTGAGGTTGGAAACATTCAGTACTTC.

This clone was recorded only once. The gene calls are TRBV7-3 and TRBJ2-5, with D possibly matching TRBD2 (6 bases). The CDR3 is made up of 12 amino acids. Germline CDR1 reads SGHTA; CDR2 reads FQGTGA. V was trimmed by 6 bases and J by 5 bases, leaving 10 bases between them. The CDR3 region is CASRNSGETQYF. Written as DNA, the CDR3 is TGTGCCAGCAGGAATAGCGGCGAGACCCAGTACTTC.

This clone is a singleton in its sample. The genes are TRBV5-4 and TRBJ2-6, with D perhaps TRBD1 (5 bases). Germline V gives CDR1 SGHNT, CDR2 YYREEE (reference sequence). The CDR3 is made up of 15 amino acids. V lost 4 bases and J lost 4, with 12 bases in between. As DNA, the CDR3 is TGTGCCAGCAGCCCTAGGGGCGAGGGGGCCAACGTCCTGACTTTC. Encoded protein: CASSPRGEGANVLTF.

The genes are TRBV6-5 and TRBJ2-7; possible D gene TRBD2, 6 bases. This CDR3 comprises 14 residues. Trimming stripped 2 bases from V and 6 bases from J, with 14 bases between. Germline assignment: CDR1 MNHEY and CDR2 SVGAGI. CDR3 amino acids: CASSYELRRGEQYF. CDR3 bases: TGTGCCAGCAGTTACGAACTGAGGCGGGGCGAGCAGTACTTC.